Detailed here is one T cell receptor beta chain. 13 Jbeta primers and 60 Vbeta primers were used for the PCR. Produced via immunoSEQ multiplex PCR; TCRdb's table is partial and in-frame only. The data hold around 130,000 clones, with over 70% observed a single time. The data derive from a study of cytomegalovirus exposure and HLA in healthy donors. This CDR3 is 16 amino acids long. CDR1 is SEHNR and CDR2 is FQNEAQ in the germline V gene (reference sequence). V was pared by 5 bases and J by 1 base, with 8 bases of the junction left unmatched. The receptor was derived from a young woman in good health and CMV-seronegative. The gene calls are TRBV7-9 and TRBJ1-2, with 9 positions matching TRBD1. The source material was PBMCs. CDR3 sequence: CASSLGQGRVNYGYTF. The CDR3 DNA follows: TGTGCCAGCAGCCTGGGACAGGGAAGGGTTAACTATGGCTACACCTTC.